The 9 T cell receptor beta chains presented below share a single source sample, sequenced in a study of cytomegalovirus exposure and HLA in healthy donors. In the PCR, 60 Vbeta and 13 Jbeta primers were used. Sequencing was performed with immunoSEQ multiplex PCR; in TCRdb, only in-frame clones are kept and a portion is missing. Of 210,000 or so clones listed, 77% are singletons. The sequencing input was PBMCs. Receptors were obtained from a woman under 40 in good health and CMV-seropositive.

The chain is built from TRBV2 and TRBJ1-4, with D tentatively TRBD1 (6 bases). This CDR3 is built from 13 residues. V was clipped by 4 bases and J by 8 bases, with 11 bases between them. Germline V gene data show CDR1 as SNHLY and CDR2 as FYNNEI. CDR3 amino acids: CASSVQGREKLFF. DNA of the CDR3: TGTGCCAGCAGTGTGCAGGGGCGAGAAAAACTGTTTTTT.

This chain uses TRBV7-9 with TRBJ2-1; D is perhaps TRBD1 (5 bases). This CDR3 comprises 12 residues. Per the germline V gene, CDR1 is SEHNR and CDR2 is FQNEAQ (reference sequence). Between the trimmed V and J ends, which lost 4 bases and 7 bases, there was a span of 8 bases. The CDR3 loop reads CASSSQGNEQFF. The CDR3 DNA reads as TGTGCCAGCAGCTCGCAGGGTAATGAGCAGTTCTTC.

The chain carries TRBV18 and TRBJ1-4, with D possibly TRBD1 on 6 matching bases. This CDR3 spans 14 amino acids. CDR1 KGHSH and CDR2 LQKENI come from the germline V gene. V was clipped by 6 bases and J by 1 base, with 9 bases between them. CDR3 sequence reads: CASSTGKTNEKLFF. The CDR3, as DNA: TGTGCCAGCTCGACAGGCAAAACTAATGAAAAACTGTTTTTT.

The V and J genes are TRBV7-2 and TRBJ1-5, with 7 bases lining up with TRBD1. This CDR3 spans 15 amino acids. The V gene end was trimmed by 5 bases and the J gene end by 1 base; junction bases not matched to a gene: 5. CDR1 and CDR2 from the germline V gene are SGHTA and FQGNSA. CDR3 in amino acids: CASSAQTGSNQPQHF. CDR3 sequence (DNA): TGTGCCAGCAGCGCACAGACAGGGAGCAATCAGCCCCAGCATTTT. Full variable domain (missing parts from reference TRBV7-2 and TRBJ1-5): GAGVSQSPSNKVTEKGKDVELRCDPISGHTALYWYRQSLGQGLEFLIYFQGNSAPDKSGLPSDRFSAERTGGSVSTLTIQRTQQEDSAVYLCASSAQTGSNQPQHFGDGTRLSIL.

This clone was counted once. V and J are TRBV25-1 and TRBJ1-2, with D possibly TRBD1 on 5 matching bases. Per germline, CDR1 MGHDK and CDR2 SYGVNS. V was trimmed by 3 bases and J by 5 bases, leaving 13 bases between them. The CDR3 has 14 amino acids. The CDR3 reads CASSDTGPEYGYTF. DNA for the CDR3: TGTGCCAGCAGTGACACAGGACCGGAGTATGGCTACACCTTC.

The J gene is TRBJ1-2, the V gene TRBV19; weak D call: TRBD1 (5 bases). Germline V gives CDR1 LNHDA, CDR2 SQIVND (reference sequence). Trimming took 3 bases from V and 6 from J, leaving 14 bases between them. This CDR3 contains 14 residues. CDR3 region: CASSIPGWSNGYTF. CDR3 nucleotide sequence: TGTGCCAGTAGTATCCCAGGGTGGTCGAATGGCTACACCTTC.

This chain connects TRBV30 to TRBJ1-1, with 9 positions matching TRBD1. The CDR3 spans 15 residues. The ends lost 5 bases at V and 4 bases at J; junction bases unmatched: 11. CDR1 is GTSNPN, CDR2 SVGIG, per germline (reference sequence). This CDR3 is CAWAGDRGGATEAFF. CDR3 nucleotides: TGTGCCTGGGCAGGAGACAGGGGGGGAGCCACTGAAGCTTTCTTT.

V and J are TRBV7-6 and TRBJ1-2, with D maybe TRBD1 (6 bases). CDR3 length: 15 residues. The germline V and J ends were trimmed by 4 bases and 0 bases, with 12 bases remaining between them. Per the germline V gene, CDR1 is SGHVS and CDR2 is FNYEAQ. The CDR3 loop is CASSYARGTNYGYTF. As DNA, the CDR3 is TGTGCCAGCAGCTACGCCAGGGGCACTAACTATGGCTACACCTTC.

Many counts were recorded for this clone. The chain carries TRBV7-2 and TRBJ2-7; 9 bases line up with TRBD2. Germline loops: CDR1 SGHTA, CDR2 FQGNSA. After removal of 4 bases from V and 5 bases from J, the junction contained 9 bases not matched to a gene. The CDR3 sequence is 15 residues long. CDR3 residues: CASSSQAGGTNEQYF. As DNA, the CDR3 is TGTGCCAGCAGCTCCCAAGCGGGGGGTACCAACGAGCAGTACTTC.